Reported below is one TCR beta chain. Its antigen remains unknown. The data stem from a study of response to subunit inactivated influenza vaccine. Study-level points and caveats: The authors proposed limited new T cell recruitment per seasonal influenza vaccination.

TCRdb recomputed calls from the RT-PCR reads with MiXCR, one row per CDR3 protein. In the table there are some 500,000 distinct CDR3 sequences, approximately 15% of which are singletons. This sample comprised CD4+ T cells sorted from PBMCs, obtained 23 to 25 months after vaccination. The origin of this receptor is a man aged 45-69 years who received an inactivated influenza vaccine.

The CDR3 loop is CASSPALEAWGTDTQYF. The CDR3 nucleotides are TGTGCCAGCTCACCGGCCTTAGAAGCATGGGGCACAGATACGCAGTATTTT. This rearrangement joins TRBV18 to TRBJ2-3; D is ambiguous. Germline V gene data show CDR1 as KGHSH and CDR2 as LQKENI. Trimming left V 3 bases short and J 1 base short, with 17 bases between. CDR3 length: 17 amino acids.